Following are 24 T cell receptor beta chains from one sample sequenced in a study of blood T cell repertoires in COVID-19 (TCRdb year 2020). Libraries were made using the immunoSEQ multiplex PCR assay. TCRdb obtained this table from immuneACCESS and retained in-frame rearrangements with V and J assigned. These tables miss some clones; where compared with another copy, unresolved V genes account for less than half of the shortfall, and the remainder is unexplained. Present in this sample are some 100,000 clones, 85% to 90% of which were seen just once. Of the sample, 1.1% is held by the ten largest clones. Sequencing was carried out using peripheral blood. The receptor source for this set is a human donor in a cohort sampled during active COVID-19.

This rearrangement joins TRBV29-1 to TRBJ1-5, with D perhaps TRBD1 (6 bases). V shed 6 bases and J shed 8 bases, with 17 bases lying between them. Germline values: CDR1 SQVTM, CDR2 ANQGSEA. There are 13 residues in the CDR3. In DNA form, the CDR3 reads TGCAGCGTGGGGGGGGGCGGAGAAGAGCCCCAGCATTTT. This gives the protein CSVGGGGEEPQHF.

This chain uses TRBV19 with TRBJ2-1; D perhaps matches TRBD2 (6 bases). The CDR3 has 15 amino acids. Trimming took 3 bases from V and 3 from J, leaving 12 bases between them. Germline CDR1 is LNHDA and CDR2 is SQIVND (reference sequence). The CDR3, as DNA: TGTGCCAGTAGTATTCGCGGGACCTACTACAATGAGCAGTTCTTC. Amino acid sequence: CASSIRGTYYNEQFF.

The chain has TRBV10-3 and TRBJ1-2, with 7 bases aligning to TRBD1. V dropped 5 bases and J dropped 8; count of bases not matched to a gene: 11. This CDR3 contains 14 residues. Per the germline V gene, CDR1 is ENHRY and CDR2 is SYGVKD. The CDR3 DNA is TGTGCCATCAGTTCCTTTGGGCAGGGGGAAGGCTACACCTTC. Protein: CAISSFGQGEGYTF.

The J gene is TRBJ1-2, the V gene TRBV28; 8 nucleotides match TRBD1. V dropped 6 bases and J dropped 5; count of bases not matched to a gene: 14. The length of the CDR3 is 16 residues. Germline V gene data show CDR1 as MDHEN and CDR2 as SYDVKM. The CDR3 DNA reads TGTGCCAGCAGCCCCAATCCCGGGACAGGCGGGTATGGCTACACCTTC. Residues: CASSPNPGTGGYGYTF.

The chain combines TRBV12-2 with TRBJ1-3; the DNA was not used to check the table's D call, TRBD1. TRBV12-2 is classified as a pseudogene. The CDR3 sequence is 17 residues long. The CDR3 DNA follows: TGTGCAAGTCGCTTAGCCCTGGGACAGGGCTCTGGAAACACCATATATTTT. It codes for CASRLALGQGSGNTIYF.

The chain is built from TRBV28 and TRBJ2-7, with TRBD2 identical over 10 bases. J lost 5 bases, V lost 2 bases, and 6 bases had no gene match. CDR3 length: 15 amino acids. Germline CDR1 is MDHEN and CDR2 is SYDVKM. In DNA, the CDR3 is TGTGCCAGCAGTTTAGGGGGGCTAGCGGGAGACGAGCAGTACTTC. It is translated as CASSLGGLAGDEQYF.

The rearrangement joins TRBV12-5 to TRBJ1-3; TRBD1 is a possible D gene (6 bases). Germline CDR1 and CDR2: LGHNT and FRNRAP. This CDR3 is 13 amino acids long. V lost 5 bases to trimming and J lost 11 bases, with 16 bases between them. CDR3 protein: CASGTEQGTAIYF. As DNA, the CDR3 is TGTGCTAGTGGTACAGAACAGGGTACCGCCATATATTTT.

The genes are TRBV4-3 and TRBJ2-7, with TRBD2 matching over 13 bases. The CDR3 totals 20 residues. CDR1 and CDR2 from the germline V gene are LGHNA and YSLEER. The V and J ends lost 2 bases and 0 bases, in that order; junction bases with no gene match: 13. CDR3 bases: TGCGCCAGCAGCCAAAGCATCGGGGGACTAGCGGGAATGATCTCCTACGAGCAGTACTTC. Encoded protein: CASSQSIGGLAGMISYEQYF.

DNA of the CDR3: TGTGCCAGCAGCTTCCTGGTAGGAGGTCAGGAGCAGTACTTC. This translates into CASSFLVGGQEQYF. The chain links TRBV7-2 to TRBJ2-7; the D gene is possibly TRBD2 (5 bases). Between the trimmed V and J ends, which lost 3 bases and 7 bases, there was a span of 16 bases. This CDR3 has 14 residues. The germline gives CDR1 SGHTA, CDR2 FQGNSA.

The V call is TRBV7-2, the J call TRBJ2-4, with D possibly matching TRBD2 (5 bases). V lost 5 bases, J lost 9 bases, and 11 bases lay in between. The CDR3 sequence is 12 residues long. Per germline, CDR1 SGHTA and CDR2 FQGNSA. The CDR3 sequence is CASSDLASIQYF. CDR3 bases: TGTGCCAGCAGCGACCTAGCTAGCATTCAGTACTTC.

The chain combines TRBV9 with TRBJ2-1; 8 positions match TRBD2. The CDR3 sequence is 14 residues long. Unmatched junction bases numbered 4, after V lost 0 bases and J lost 8 bases. Germline lookup yields CDR1 SGDLS and CDR2 YYNGEE. CDR3 region: CASSVAGGPYEQFF. Here the CDR3 DNA reads TGTGCCAGCAGCGTAGCGGGGGGGCCCTATGAGCAGTTCTTC.

The V call is TRBV5-1, the J call TRBJ2-7; TRBD1 matches 9 bases. After removal of 4 bases from V and 6 bases from J, the junction contained 8 bases not matched to a gene. The CDR3 is 14 amino acids. Germline V gene lookup returns CDR1 SGHRS and CDR2 YFSETQ. The CDR3 region is CASSVQGALGEQYF. CDR3 bases: TGCGCCAGCAGCGTACAGGGGGCGCTGGGCGAGCAGTACTTC.

The CDR3 nucleotides read TGTGCCAGCAAGGGGTCTGGGGCCAACGTCCTGACTTTC. Protein sequence: CASKGSGANVLTF. This chain connects TRBV7-9 to TRBJ2-6; D perhaps matches TRBD1 (5 bases). Germline V gives CDR1 SEHNR, CDR2 FQNEAQ (reference sequence). CDR3 length equals 13 residues. Trimming removed 7 bases from V and 1 base from J, with 5 bases in between. Full variable domain (rest looked up from reference TRBV7-9 and TRBJ2-6): DTGVSQNPRHKITKRGQNVTFRCDPISEHNRLYWYRQTLGQGPEFLTYFQNEAQLEKSRLLSDRFSAERPKGSFSTLEIQRTEQGDSAMYLCASKGSGANVLTFGAGSRLTVL.

This rearrangement joins TRBV7-2 to TRBJ2-3, with TRBD2 matching over 7 bases. The CDR3 runs to 16 residues. Germline V gene lookup returns CDR1 SGHTA and CDR2 FQGNSA. After removal of 5 bases from V and 10 bases from J, the junction contained 18 bases not matched to a gene. This CDR3 reads CASSLVGGGPRSPQYF. The CDR3 DNA reads TGTGCCAGCAGCCTCGTGGGGGGAGGGCCTCGATCTCCGCAGTATTTT.

This chain links TRBV18 with TRBJ1-1; a weak D match, TRBD1 (5 bases). CDR1 and CDR2 from the germline V gene are KGHSH and LQKENI. This CDR3 is 13 amino acids long. V shed 6 bases and J shed 4 bases, with 12 bases lying between them. CDR3 DNA: TGTGCCAGCTCCGGGACTATCGGCACTGAAGCTTTCTTT. Encoded protein: CASSGTIGTEAFF.

As DNA, the CDR3 is TGCGCCAGCAGCTCGGGACAGGGCACAGATACGCAGTATTTT. Its protein product is CASSSGQGTDTQYF. This rearrangement joins TRBV5-1 to TRBJ2-3, with 8 bases lining up with TRBD1. The junction had 1 base not matched to a gene; V was cut back by 3 bases and J by 1 base. Germline V gene data show CDR1 as SGHRS and CDR2 as YFSETQ. This CDR3 spans 14 amino acids.

The chain recombines TRBV24-1 with TRBJ2-5, with 8 bases aligning to TRBD1. The CDR3 spans 16 residues. V shed 2 bases and J 5 bases; nucleotides not matched to a gene: 9. Per the germline V gene, CDR1 is KGHDR and CDR2 is SFDVKD. The CDR3 here is CATSDSGAGGAETQYF. DNA for the CDR3: TGTGCCACCAGTGATTCCGGAGCAGGGGGCGCGGAGACCCAGTACTTC.

The rearrangement links TRBV9 to TRBJ2-3; 15 bases agree with TRBD2. V trimming: 0 bases; J trimming: 4 bases; junction bases outside the gene matches: 3. This CDR3 comprises 17 residues. CDR1 is SGDLS, CDR2 YYNGEE, per germline. DNA for the CDR3: TGTGCCAGCAGCGTAGGGACTAGCGGGGGGGCCCCAGATACGCAGTATTTT. Translation: CASSVGTSGGAPDTQYF.

The rearrangement links TRBV19 to TRBJ1-5; D unclear. V lost 7 bases, J lost 4 bases, and 8 bases lay in between. Germline assignment: CDR1 LNHDA and CDR2 SQIVND (reference sequence). The CDR3 extends over 12 amino acids. CDR3 in DNA: TGTGCCAGTATGTTTCATAATCAGCCCCAGCATTTT. It encodes CASMFHNQPQHF. The variable domain in full, completed from reference TRBV19 and TRBJ1-5, reads DGGITQSPKYLFRKEGQNVTLSCEQNLNHDAMYWYRQDPGQGLRLIYYSQIVNDFQKGDIAEGYSVSREKKESFPLTVTSAQKNPTAFYLCASMFHNQPQHFGDGTRLSIL.

The chain carries TRBV3-1 (or the pseudogene TRBV3-2) and TRBJ2-5, with 12 bases fitting TRBD2. The CDR3 consists of 17 residues. J gave up 1 base and V 4 bases, and 7 bases lay outside the gene matches. Germline CDR1 reads LGHDT; CDR2 reads YNNKEL (reference sequence). The chain's CDR3 is CASSRRLAGALQETQYF. DNA for the CDR3: TGTGCCAGCAGCCGCAGACTAGCGGGGGCCCTCCAAGAGACCCAGTACTTC.

The genes are TRBV2 and TRBJ2-5; D gene uncertain. Germline CDR1 SNHLY, CDR2 FYNNEI. Trimming removed 0 bases at V and 1 base at J, with 9 bases between. The CDR3 runs 15 residues. CDR3 sequence reads: CASSEALGGQETQYF. For the CDR3, the DNA is TGTGCCAGCAGTGAAGCGCTTGGCGGCCAAGAGACCCAGTACTTC.

The chain links TRBV18 to TRBJ2-7; 9 positions match TRBD2. The CDR3 spans 14 residues. Germline V gene lookup returns CDR1 KGHSH and CDR2 LQKENI. V lost 2 bases, J lost 5 bases, and 4 bases stayed unmatched. This CDR3 reads CASSPGGGEDEQYF. The CDR3 region has the DNA TGTGCCAGCTCACCAGGCGGGGGGGAAGACGAGCAGTACTTC.

This rearrangement joins TRBV7-3 to TRBJ2-3; 7 nucleotides align to TRBD2. This CDR3 has 13 amino acids. V gave up 5 bases and J gave up 3 bases; unmatched junction bases: 2. Germline V gives CDR1 SGHTA, CDR2 FQGTGA. The CDR3 here is CASSTGGTDTQYF. The CDR3 DNA reads TGTGCCAGCAGCACGGGAGGAACAGATACGCAGTATTTT.

This chain connects TRBV28 to TRBJ2-1, with 7 bases matching TRBD2. Looked up from germline, CDR1 is MDHEN and CDR2 is SYDVKM. This CDR3 comprises 13 residues. With 6 bases clipped from V and 5 bases from J, the junction kept 4 bases outside the gene matches. The CDR3 region has the DNA TGTGCCAGCAGGCGGGAGTTGAACAATGAGCAGTTCTTC. Translating gives CASRRELNNEQFF.